Following are 2 T cell receptor beta chains from one sample sequenced in a study of cytomegalovirus exposure and HLA in healthy donors (TCRdb year 2017). The library was prepared using the immunoSEQ multiplex PCR assay. For the multiplex PCR, a mixture combining 60 forward primers for TCR Vbeta segments and 13 reverse primers for TCR Jbeta segments was used. TCRdb re-hosts the immuneACCESS table, in-frame sequences only. Its copies lack some clones; in the studies checked, an unresolved V gene accounts for under half of them, and the cause for the rest is not known. This sample has about 230,000 clones in its table, and around 80% of those were observed once. The top ten clonotypes cover approximately 0.5% of the sample. The sample was PBMCs. These receptors all come from a woman aged 40-49 years in good health and CMV-seronegative.

This sequence joins TRBV5-1 and TRBJ1-1; D perhaps matches TRBD1 (5 bases). The germline V gene has CDR1 SGHRS and CDR2 YFSETQ. Trimming took 0 bases from V and 2 from J, leaving 8 bases between them. CDR3 length equals 14 residues. This chain's CDR3 is CASSLDRINTEAFF. In DNA form, the CDR3 reads TGCGCCAGCAGCTTGGACAGGATCAACACTGAAGCTTTCTTT.

J is TRBJ1-1 and V is TRBV19, with D unresolved. The V gene's germline CDR1 is LNHDA and CDR2 SQIVND (reference sequence). Between the trimmed V and J ends, which lost 7 bases and 2 bases, there was a span of 14 bases. The CDR3 runs 14 residues. CDR3 amino acids: CASTSPAGNTEAFF. In nucleotides, the CDR3 is TGTGCCAGTACCTCACCGGCAGGAAACACTGAAGCTTTCTTT.